These 18 T cell receptor beta chains originate from one sample sequenced in a study of metastatic and nonmetastatic thyroid tumors. No patient had received any treatment before thyroid surgery. TCRdb re-called the PCR reads with MiXCR. The sample carries roughly 58,000 clones, under 5% recorded once. Sequenced: blood. Source of these receptors: a female donor with papillary thyroid cancer or a benign thyroid nodule (not recorded which). Some clones in this sample may be carry-over from other donors' samples.

This clone was detected only a few times. This may stem from a read error, because a much larger clone lies one nucleotide away. The rearrangement links TRBV2 to TRBJ2-7; TRBD2 matches 13 bases. This CDR3 region has 17 residues. The junction had 13 bases not matched to a gene; V was cut back by 7 bases and J by 4 bases. Germline V gives CDR1 SNHLY, CDR2 FYNNEI. CDR3 amino acids: CASTQTLALAGGYEQYF. The CDR3 DNA sequence: TGTGCCAGCACCCAAACCCTAGCACTAGCGGGAGGGTACGAGCAGTACTTC.

This clone was seen repeatedly, ten times or more. V and J are TRBV20-1 and TRBJ1-4; the D gene is possibly TRBD1 (5 bases). Germline V gene data show CDR1 as DFQATT and CDR2 as SNEGSKA (reference sequence). Trimming took off 2 bases at V and 8 bases at J, with 21 bases between the two ends. This CDR3 has 16 residues. The CDR3 is CSARPRLRGGAEKLFF. The CDR3 DNA reads TGCAGTGCTAGACCCCGGCTGCGTGGGGGAGCGGAAAAACTGTTTTTT.

The sample holds a few counts of this clone. The chain recombines TRBV7-2 with TRBJ2-3; D is undetermined. The CDR3 extends over 15 amino acids. Deletions cut 1 base from V and 7 bases from J, with 15 bases between. Germline V gene sequence: CDR1 SGHTA, CDR2 FQGNSA. The CDR3 region has the DNA TGTGCCAGCAGCTTAGTCGCTAGTCCCACGTATACGCAGTATTTT. Protein: CASSLVASPTYTQYF.

CDR3 nucleotides: TGTGCCAGCAGCTGGGGGAAGTCACCCCTCCACTTT. Protein: CASSWGKSPLHF. The chain joins TRBV6-1 to TRBJ1-6; D perhaps matches TRBD1 (5 bases). This CDR3 is 12 amino acids long. Between the trimmed V and J ends, which lost 6 bases and 10 bases, there was a span of 10 bases. Looked up from germline, CDR1 is MNHNS and CDR2 is SASEGT.

This clone showed up many times. The chain has TRBV20-1 and TRBJ1-1; D is undetermined. The CDR3 spans 14 residues. Trimming stripped 3 bases from V and 11 bases from J, with 22 bases between. Germline V lookup: CDR1 DFQATT, CDR2 SNEGSKA (reference sequence). The CDR3 reads CSASPANEGPGAFF. For the CDR3, the DNA is TGCAGTGCTAGCCCAGCAAATGAGGGTCCGGGGGCTTTCTTT.

The J gene is TRBJ1-2, the V gene TRBV28; 7 bases match TRBD1. The CDR3 length is 13 residues. V dropped 6 bases and J dropped 6; count of bases not matched to a gene: 7. Per germline, CDR1 MDHEN and CDR2 SYDVKM. CDR3 nucleotides: TGTGCCAGCAGGATAATAGGGGGCCATGGCTACACCTTC. Translation: CASRIIGGHGYTF.

J is TRBJ2-7 and V is TRBV27; 10 nucleotides line up with TRBD1. Germline CDR1 MNHEY, CDR2 SMNVEV (reference sequence). Trimming at V came to 7 bases and at J to 3 bases, leaving 18 bases not matched to a gene. This CDR3 has 18 amino acids. The chain's CDR3 is CASNLRGGPGQGHYEQYF. The DNA of the CDR3 is TGTGCCAGCAACCTCCGGGGTGGCCCGGGACAGGGGCACTACGAGCAGTACTTC.

This clone showed up many times. The gene calls are TRBV7-9 and TRBJ2-3, with TRBD2 matching 11 bases. CDR1 is SEHNR and CDR2 is FQNEAQ in the germline V gene (reference sequence). J was trimmed by 5 bases and V by 3 bases; bases with no gene match: 10. There are 17 residues in the CDR3. CDR3 DNA sequence: TGTGCCAGCAGCTTCACGACTAGCGGGATAGGGGGAGATACGCAGTATTTT. Protein sequence: CASSFTTSGIGGDTQYF.

This clone was detected ten times or more. V gene TRBV4-1 combines with J gene TRBJ2-5; 10 bases map to TRBD1. In germline, CDR1 is MGHRA, CDR2 YSYEKL. The junction had 6 bases not matched to a gene; V was cut back by 3 bases and J by 5 bases. The CDR3 loop spans 15 amino acids. This CDR3 is CASSQDGTGEETQYF. CDR3 coding DNA: TGCGCCAGCAGCCAGGACGGGACAGGGGAGGAGACCCAGTACTTC.

Many counts were recorded for this clone. The gene calls are TRBV2 and TRBJ1-1; 8 positions agree with TRBD1. J was trimmed by 3 bases and V by 4 bases; bases with no gene match: 4. CDR1 and CDR2 from the germline V gene are SNHLY and FYNNEI. This CDR3 region has 14 residues. CDR3 region: CASSATGGDTEAFF. Written as DNA, the CDR3 is TGTGCCAGCAGTGCCACAGGGGGGGACACTGAAGCTTTCTTT.

This clone was observed at least ten times. The chain employs TRBV3-1 and TRBJ2-7; a weak D match, TRBD2 (6 bases). This CDR3 contains 17 residues. CDR1 is LGHDT, CDR2 YNNKEL, per germline (reference sequence). V was trimmed by 0 bases and J by 4 bases, leaving 19 bases between them. This CDR3 is CASSQEIPWDWGYEQYF. CDR3 sequence (DNA): TGTGCCAGCAGCCAAGAAATCCCCTGGGACTGGGGATACGAGCAGTACTTC.

The table lists this clone with many counts. The gene calls are TRBV29-1 and TRBJ1-1; TRBD1 is a possible D gene (5 bases). Germline V gives CDR1 SQVTM, CDR2 ANQGSEA. The CDR3 runs 12 residues. V lost 4 bases and J lost 7, with 13 bases in between. The CDR3 protein is CSVVQGAVEAFF. The CDR3 coding sequence is TGCAGCGTTGTTCAAGGGGCAGTTGAAGCTTTCTTT.

This clone was counted at least ten times. The chain joins TRBV5-4 to TRBJ1-2; D uncertain. The V gene lost 1 base and the J gene lost 2 bases, with 9 bases spanning the gap. The CDR3 extends over 14 amino acids. CDR1 and CDR2 (germline): SGHNT, YYREEE (reference sequence). In DNA, the CDR3 is TGTGCCAGCAGCTTGTTATCGGGGAACTATGGCTACACCTTC. It is translated as CASSLLSGNYGYTF.

CDR3 coding DNA: TGTGCCAGTATTATCTTCCAGGCCCCCACAGATACGCAGTATTTT. This gives the protein CASIIFQAPTDTQYF. The V call is TRBV19, the J call TRBJ2-3; no clear D gene. Between the trimmed V and J ends, which lost 7 bases and 2 bases, there was a span of 16 bases. The CDR3 contains 15 residues. Germline values: CDR1 LNHDA, CDR2 SQIVND (reference sequence). Using reference TRBV19 and TRBJ2-3 for the parts outside the CDR3, the full variable domain is DGGITQSPKYLFRKEGQNVTLSCEQNLNHDAMYWYRQDPGQGLRLIYYSQIVNDFQKGDIAEGYSVSREKKESFPLTVTSAQKNPTAFYLCASIIFQAPTDTQYFGPGTRLTVL.

There are many counts of this clone. V usage is TRBV5-5 and J usage is TRBJ2-1; D remains ambiguous. Germline CDR1 SGHKS, CDR2 YYEKEE (reference sequence). Trimming took 2 bases from V and 7 from J, leaving 10 bases between them. The CDR3 has 13 residues. CDR3 DNA: TGTGCCAGCAGCTTAGGTTGGGGAAATGAGCAGTTCTTC. Its protein is CASSLGWGNEQFF.

This clone has at least ten counts. The chain carries TRBV4-1 and TRBJ1-1; TRBD1 might be the D (5 bases). V lost 6 bases and J lost 5, with 7 bases in between. The CDR3 runs to 11 residues. CDR1 and CDR2 (germline): MGHRA, YSYEKL. CDR3 DNA: TGCGCCAGCAGGGGGGGTACTGAAGCTTTCTTT. Its translation is CASRGGTEAFF.

This clone was seen ten or more times. V gene TRBV20-1 combines with J gene TRBJ1-4, with TRBD1 matching over 7 bases. CDR1 is DFQATT and CDR2 is SNEGSKA in the germline V gene (reference sequence). The CDR3 has 15 amino acids. V was clipped by 6 bases and J by 3 bases; unmatched bases: 10. The chain's CDR3 is CSARQGGSSNEKLFF. The CDR3 region has the DNA TGCAGTGCAAGACAGGGAGGGTCTTCTAATGAAAAACTGTTTTTT.

This clone was detected many times. The J gene is TRBJ2-7, the V gene TRBV5-5; TRBD2 is a possible D gene (6 bases). Trimming stripped 3 bases from V and 2 bases from J, with 15 bases between. Germline V gives CDR1 SGHKS, CDR2 YYEKEE (reference sequence). This CDR3 comprises 15 residues. CDR3 DNA sequence: TGTGCCAGCAGCTCGGATGGTGGGGGGACCTACGAGCAGTACTTC. This sequence encodes CASSSDGGGTYEQYF.